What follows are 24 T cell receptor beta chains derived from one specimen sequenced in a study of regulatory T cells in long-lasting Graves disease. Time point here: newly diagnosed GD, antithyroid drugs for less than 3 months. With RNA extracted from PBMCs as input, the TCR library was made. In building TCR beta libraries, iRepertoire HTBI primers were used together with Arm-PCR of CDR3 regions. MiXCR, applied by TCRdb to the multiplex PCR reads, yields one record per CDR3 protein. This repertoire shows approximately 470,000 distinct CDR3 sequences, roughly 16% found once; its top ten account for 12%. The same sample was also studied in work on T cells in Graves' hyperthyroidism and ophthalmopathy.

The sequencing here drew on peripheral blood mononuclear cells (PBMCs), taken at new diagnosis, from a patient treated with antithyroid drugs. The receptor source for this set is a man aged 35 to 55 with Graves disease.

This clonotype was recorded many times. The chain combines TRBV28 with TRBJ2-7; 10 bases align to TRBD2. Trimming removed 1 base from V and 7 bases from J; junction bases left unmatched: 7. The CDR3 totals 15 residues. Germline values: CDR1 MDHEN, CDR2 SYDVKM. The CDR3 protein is CASSLSLAGDKEQYF. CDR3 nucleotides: TGTGCCAGCAGTTTATCCCTAGCGGGAGATAAAGAGCAGTACTTC.

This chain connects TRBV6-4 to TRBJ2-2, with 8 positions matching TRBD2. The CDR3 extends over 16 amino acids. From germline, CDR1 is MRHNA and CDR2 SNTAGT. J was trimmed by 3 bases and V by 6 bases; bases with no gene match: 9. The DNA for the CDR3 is TGTGCCAGCAGCGGGAAAGCGGGAGAGGACACCGGGGAGCTGTTTTTT. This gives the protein CASSGKAGEDTGELFF.

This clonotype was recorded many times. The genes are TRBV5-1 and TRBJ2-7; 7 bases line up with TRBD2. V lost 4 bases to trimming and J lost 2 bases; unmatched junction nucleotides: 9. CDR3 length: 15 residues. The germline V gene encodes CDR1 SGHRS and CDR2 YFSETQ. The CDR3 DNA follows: TGCGCCAGCAGCCCTGTTGGGGGGAGGGCCTACGAGCAGTACTTC. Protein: CASSPVGGRAYEQYF.

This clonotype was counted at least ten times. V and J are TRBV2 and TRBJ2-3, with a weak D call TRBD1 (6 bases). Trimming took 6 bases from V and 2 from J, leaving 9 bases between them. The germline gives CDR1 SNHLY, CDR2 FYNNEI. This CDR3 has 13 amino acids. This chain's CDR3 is CASRRDNTDTQYF. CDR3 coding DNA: TGTGCCAGCAGGAGGGACAACACAGATACGCAGTATTTT.

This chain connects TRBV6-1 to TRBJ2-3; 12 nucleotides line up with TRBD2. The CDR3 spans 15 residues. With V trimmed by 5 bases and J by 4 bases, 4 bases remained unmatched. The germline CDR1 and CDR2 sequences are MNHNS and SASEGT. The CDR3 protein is CASSLLAGGSDTQYF. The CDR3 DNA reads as TGTGCCAGCAGTCTACTAGCGGGAGGCTCAGATACGCAGTATTTT.

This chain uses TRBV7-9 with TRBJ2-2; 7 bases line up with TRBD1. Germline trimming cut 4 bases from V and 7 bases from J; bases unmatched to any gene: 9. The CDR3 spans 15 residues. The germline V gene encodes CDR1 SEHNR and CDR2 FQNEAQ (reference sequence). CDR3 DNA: TGTGCCAGCAGCTCTTCCCTCGGACAGGTCGGGGAGCTGTTTTTT. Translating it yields CASSSSLGQVGELFF.

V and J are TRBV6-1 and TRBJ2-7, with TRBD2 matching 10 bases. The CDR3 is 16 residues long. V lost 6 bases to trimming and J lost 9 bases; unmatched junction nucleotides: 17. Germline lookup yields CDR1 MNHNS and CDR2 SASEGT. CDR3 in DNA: TGTGCCAGCAGCACCGCCGGAGCTAGCGGGAGTTTAGGGCAGTACTTC. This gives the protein CASSTAGASGSLGQYF.

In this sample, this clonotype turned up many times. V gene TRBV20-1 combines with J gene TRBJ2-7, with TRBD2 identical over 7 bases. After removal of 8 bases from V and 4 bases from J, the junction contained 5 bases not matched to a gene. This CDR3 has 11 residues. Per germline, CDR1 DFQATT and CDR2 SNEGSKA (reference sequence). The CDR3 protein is CSILREYEQYF. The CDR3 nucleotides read TGCAGTATATTGCGGGAGTACGAGCAGTACTTC.

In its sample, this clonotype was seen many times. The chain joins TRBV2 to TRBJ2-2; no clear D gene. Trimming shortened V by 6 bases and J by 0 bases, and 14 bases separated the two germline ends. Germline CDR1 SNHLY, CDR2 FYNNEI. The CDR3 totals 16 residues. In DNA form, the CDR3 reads TGTGCCAGCAGGGATACCGAGCAGACGAACACCGGGGAGCTGTTTTTT. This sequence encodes CASRDTEQTNTGELFF.

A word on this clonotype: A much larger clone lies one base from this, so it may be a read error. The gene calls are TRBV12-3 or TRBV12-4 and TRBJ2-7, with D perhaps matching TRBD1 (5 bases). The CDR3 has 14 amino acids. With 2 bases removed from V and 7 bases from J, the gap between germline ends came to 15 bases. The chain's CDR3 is CASSLLRQYNEQYF. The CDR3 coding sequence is TGTGCCAGCAGTTTACTTAGACAGTACAATGAGCAGTACTTC.

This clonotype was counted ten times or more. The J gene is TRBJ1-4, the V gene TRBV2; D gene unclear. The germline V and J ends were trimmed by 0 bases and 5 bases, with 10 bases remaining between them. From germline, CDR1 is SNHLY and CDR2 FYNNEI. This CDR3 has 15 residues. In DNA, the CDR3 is TGTGCCAGCAGTGAAGCGAAGGGCCCGAATGAAAAACTGTTTTTT. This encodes CASSEAKGPNEKLFF.

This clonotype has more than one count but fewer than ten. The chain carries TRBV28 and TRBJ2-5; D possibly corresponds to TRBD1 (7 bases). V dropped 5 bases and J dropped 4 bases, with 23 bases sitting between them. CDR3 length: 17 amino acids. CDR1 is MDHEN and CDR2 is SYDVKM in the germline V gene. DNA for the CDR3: TGTGCCAGCAGTGGCGGGACAGCGGGTACCTATTTAGAGACCCAGTACTTC. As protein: CASSGGTAGTYLETQYF. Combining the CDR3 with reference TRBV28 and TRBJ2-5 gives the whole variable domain DVKVTQSSRYLVKRTGEKVFLECVQDMDHENMFWYRQDPGLGLRLIYFSYDVKMKEKGDIPEGYSVSREKKERFSLILESASTNQTSMYLCASSGGTAGTYLETQYFGPGTRLLVL.

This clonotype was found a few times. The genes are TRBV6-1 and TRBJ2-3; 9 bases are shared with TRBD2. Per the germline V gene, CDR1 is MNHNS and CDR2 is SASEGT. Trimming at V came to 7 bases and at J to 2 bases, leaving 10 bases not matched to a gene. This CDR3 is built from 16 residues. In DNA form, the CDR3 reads TGTGCCAGCACGGCACTTAGCGGGAGCAACACAGATACGCAGTATTTT. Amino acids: CASTALSGSNTDTQYF.

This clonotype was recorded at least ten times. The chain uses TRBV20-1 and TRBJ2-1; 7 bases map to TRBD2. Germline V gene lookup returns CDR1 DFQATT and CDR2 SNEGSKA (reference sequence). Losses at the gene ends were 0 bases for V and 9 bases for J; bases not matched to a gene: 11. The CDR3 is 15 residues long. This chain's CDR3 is CSAREGRGQHTEQFF. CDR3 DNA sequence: TGCAGTGCTAGAGAGGGGAGGGGCCAGCATACTGAGCAGTTCTTC.

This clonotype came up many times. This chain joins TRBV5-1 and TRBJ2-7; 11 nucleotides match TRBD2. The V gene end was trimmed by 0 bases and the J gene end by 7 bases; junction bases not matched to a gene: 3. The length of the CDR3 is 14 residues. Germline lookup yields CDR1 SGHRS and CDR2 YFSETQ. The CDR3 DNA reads TGCGCCAGCAGCTTGGTACTAGCGGGAGAGGAGCAGTACTTC. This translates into CASSLVLAGEEQYF. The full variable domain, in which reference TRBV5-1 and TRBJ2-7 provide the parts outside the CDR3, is KAGVTQTPRYLIKTRGQQVTLSCSPISGHRSVSWYQQTPGQGLQFLFEYFSETQRNKGNFPGRFSGRQFSNSRSEMNVSTLELGDSALYLCASSLVLAGEEQYFGPGTRLTVT.

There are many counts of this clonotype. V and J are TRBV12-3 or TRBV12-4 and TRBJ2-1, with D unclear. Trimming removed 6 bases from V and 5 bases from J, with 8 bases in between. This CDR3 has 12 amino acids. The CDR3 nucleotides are TGTGCCAGCAGCCTCATTAACAATGAGCAGTTCTTC. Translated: CASSLINNEQFF.

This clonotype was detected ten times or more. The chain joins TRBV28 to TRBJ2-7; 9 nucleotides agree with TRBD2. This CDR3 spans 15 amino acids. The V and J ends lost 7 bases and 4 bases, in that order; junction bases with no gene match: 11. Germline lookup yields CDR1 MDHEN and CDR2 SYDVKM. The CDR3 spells CASTLAGGVVYEQYF. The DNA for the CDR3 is TGTGCCAGCACCCTGGCGGGAGGGGTAGTGTACGAGCAGTACTTC.

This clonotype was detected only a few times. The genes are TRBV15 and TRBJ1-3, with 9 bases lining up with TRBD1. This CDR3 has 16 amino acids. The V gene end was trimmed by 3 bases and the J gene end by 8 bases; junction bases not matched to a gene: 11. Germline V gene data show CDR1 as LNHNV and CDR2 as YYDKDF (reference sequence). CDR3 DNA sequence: TGTGCCACCAGCAGCTCGGGACAGGGCAGTCGGGACACCATATATTTT. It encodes CATSSSGQGSRDTIYF. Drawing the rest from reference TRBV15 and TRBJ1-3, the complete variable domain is DAMVIQNPRYQVTQFGKPVTLSCSQTLNHNVMYWYQQKSSQAPKLLFHYYDKDFNNEADTPDNFQSRRPNTSFCFLDIRSPGLGDTAMYLCATSSSGQGSRDTIYFGEGSWLTVV.

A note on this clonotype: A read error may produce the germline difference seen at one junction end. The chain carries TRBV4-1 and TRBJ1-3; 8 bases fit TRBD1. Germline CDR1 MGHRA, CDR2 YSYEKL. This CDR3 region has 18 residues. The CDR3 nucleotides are TGTGCCAGCAGCCATCACAGGACAGGGCTAAACTCTGGAAACACCATATATTTT. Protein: CASSHHRTGLNSGNTIYF.

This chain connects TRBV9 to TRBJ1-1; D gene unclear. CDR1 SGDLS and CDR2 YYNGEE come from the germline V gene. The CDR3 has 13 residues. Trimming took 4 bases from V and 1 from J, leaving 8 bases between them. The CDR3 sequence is CASSTARNTEAFF. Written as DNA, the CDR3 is TGTGCCAGCAGCACCGCAAGGAACACTGAAGCTTTCTTT.

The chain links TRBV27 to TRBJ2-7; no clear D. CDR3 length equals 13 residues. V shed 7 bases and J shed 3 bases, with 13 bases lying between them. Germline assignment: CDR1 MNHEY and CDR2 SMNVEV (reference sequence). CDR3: CASTPGMGYEQYF. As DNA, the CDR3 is TGTGCCAGCACCCCTGGAATGGGCTACGAGCAGTACTTC.

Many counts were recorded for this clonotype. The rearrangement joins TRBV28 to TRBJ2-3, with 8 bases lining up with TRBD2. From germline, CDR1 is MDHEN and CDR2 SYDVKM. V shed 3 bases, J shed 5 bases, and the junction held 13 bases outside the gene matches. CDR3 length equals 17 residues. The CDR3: CASSFVLWREEGDTQYF. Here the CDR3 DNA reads TGTGCCAGCAGTTTCGTTCTCTGGCGGGAGGAAGGAGATACGCAGTATTTT.

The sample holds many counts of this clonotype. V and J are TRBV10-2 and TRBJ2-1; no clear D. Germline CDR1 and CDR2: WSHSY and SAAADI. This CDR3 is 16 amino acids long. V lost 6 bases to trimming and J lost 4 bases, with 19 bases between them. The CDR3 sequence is CASRPVEWGKYNEQFF. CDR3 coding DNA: TGCGCCAGCAGGCCCGTGGAGTGGGGAAAGTACAATGAGCAGTTCTTC.

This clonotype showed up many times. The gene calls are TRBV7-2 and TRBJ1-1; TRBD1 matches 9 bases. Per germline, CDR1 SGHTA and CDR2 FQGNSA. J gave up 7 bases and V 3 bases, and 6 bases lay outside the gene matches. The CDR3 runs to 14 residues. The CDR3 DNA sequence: TGTGCCAGCAGCTTTCAACAGGGGGCTGGTGAAGCTTTCTTT. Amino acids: CASSFQQGAGEAFF.